This TCR beta chain was recorded in a study of cytomegalovirus exposure and HLA in healthy donors. Study at large: About 85 million unique TCR sequences came from HLA-typed donors in an early release.

The PCR contained 60 Vbeta and 13 Jbeta primers. The table came from immunoSEQ multiplex PCR; TCRdb's copy has only in-frame clones and leaves some out. The sample holds 100,000 to 150,000 clones, approximately 76% seen once. The CDR3 totals 13 residues. Germline V gene sequence: CDR1 SQVTM, CDR2 ANQGSEA. V lost 7 bases, J lost 6 bases, and 5 bases stayed unmatched. The source is a man aged 45-65 years in good health and CMV-seropositive. The rearrangement links TRBV29-1 to TRBJ1-6; 8 nucleotides agree with TRBD1. The sequencing input was PBMCs. CDR3 loop: CSAQGAGNSPLHF. In nucleotides, the CDR3 is TGCAGCGCCCAGGGGGCCGGTAATTCACCCCTCCACTTT.